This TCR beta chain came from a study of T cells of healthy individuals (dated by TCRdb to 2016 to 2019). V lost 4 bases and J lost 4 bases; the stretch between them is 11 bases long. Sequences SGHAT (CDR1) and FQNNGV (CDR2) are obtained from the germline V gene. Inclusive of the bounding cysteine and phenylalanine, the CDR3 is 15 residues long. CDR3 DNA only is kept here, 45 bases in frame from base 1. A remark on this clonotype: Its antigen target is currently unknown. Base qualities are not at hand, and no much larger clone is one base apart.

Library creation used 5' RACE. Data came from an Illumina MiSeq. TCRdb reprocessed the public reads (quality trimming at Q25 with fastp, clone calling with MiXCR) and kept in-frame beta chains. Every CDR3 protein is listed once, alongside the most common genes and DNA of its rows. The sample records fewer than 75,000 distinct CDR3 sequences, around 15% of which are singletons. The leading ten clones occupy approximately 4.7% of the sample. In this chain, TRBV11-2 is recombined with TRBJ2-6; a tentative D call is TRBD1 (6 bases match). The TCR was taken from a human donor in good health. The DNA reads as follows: TGTGCCAGCAGCTCTACAGGGACAGGGGCCAACGTCCTGACTTTC. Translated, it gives CASSSTGTGANVLTF.